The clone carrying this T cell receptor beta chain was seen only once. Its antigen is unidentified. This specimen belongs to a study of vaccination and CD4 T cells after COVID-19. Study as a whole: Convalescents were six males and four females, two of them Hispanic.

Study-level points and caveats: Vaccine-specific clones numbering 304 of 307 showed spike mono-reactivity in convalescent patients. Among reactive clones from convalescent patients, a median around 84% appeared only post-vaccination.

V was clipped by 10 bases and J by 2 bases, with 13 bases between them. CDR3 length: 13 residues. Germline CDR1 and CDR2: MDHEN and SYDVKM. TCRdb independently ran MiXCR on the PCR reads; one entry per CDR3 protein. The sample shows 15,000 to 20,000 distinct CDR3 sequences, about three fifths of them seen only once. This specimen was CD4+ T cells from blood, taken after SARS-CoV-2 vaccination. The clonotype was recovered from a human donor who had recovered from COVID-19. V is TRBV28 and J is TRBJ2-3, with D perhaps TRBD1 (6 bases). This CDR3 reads CANGRTDTDTQYF. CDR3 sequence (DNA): TGTGCCAACGGACGGACAGACACAGATACGCAGTATTTT.